The following is a T cell receptor beta chain sequence with its context. Its cognate antigen is unknown. The junction differs from germline at one of its ends, possibly a read error. Sequenced with the Oncomine TCR Beta short-read assay was DNA taken from cultured CD4+ T cells. TCRdb ran MiXCR on the PCR reads and lists one entry per CDR3 protein. The sample gives about 11,000 distinct CDR3 sequences, under 35% of which show up once; 20% to 25% is in the top ten. Treatment given: approximately 9-day PBMC culture with coronavirus spike peptide pools or control peptides (ViraFEST assay). Antigen-specific T cells were expanded with peptide pools by ViraFEST, and TCRs were then sequenced. The CDR3 has 15 amino acids. CDR1 and CDR2 (germline): ENHRY, SYGVKD. The data stem from a study of vaccination and CD4 T cells after COVID-19. Study-level information: Post-vaccine specimens were obtained a median around 72 days after dose two (range 14 to 241). Controls used CEFX viral epitopes (positive), HIV-1 Nef peptides (negative), or no peptide. The stimulus for the cells was overlapping spike peptides derived from SARS-CoV-2, HCoV-NL63, HCoV-OC43 and HCoV-229E.

The receptor was derived from a human donor with COVID-19. The chain recombines TRBV10-3 with TRBJ1-1, with D possibly being TRBD1 (6 bases). Sequencing was performed on cultured CD4+ T cells from blood. The CDR3 coding sequence is TGTGCCAGCAGTTACCAGGACAGATCTAACACTGAAGCTTTCTTT. Amino acids: CASSYQDRSNTEAFF.